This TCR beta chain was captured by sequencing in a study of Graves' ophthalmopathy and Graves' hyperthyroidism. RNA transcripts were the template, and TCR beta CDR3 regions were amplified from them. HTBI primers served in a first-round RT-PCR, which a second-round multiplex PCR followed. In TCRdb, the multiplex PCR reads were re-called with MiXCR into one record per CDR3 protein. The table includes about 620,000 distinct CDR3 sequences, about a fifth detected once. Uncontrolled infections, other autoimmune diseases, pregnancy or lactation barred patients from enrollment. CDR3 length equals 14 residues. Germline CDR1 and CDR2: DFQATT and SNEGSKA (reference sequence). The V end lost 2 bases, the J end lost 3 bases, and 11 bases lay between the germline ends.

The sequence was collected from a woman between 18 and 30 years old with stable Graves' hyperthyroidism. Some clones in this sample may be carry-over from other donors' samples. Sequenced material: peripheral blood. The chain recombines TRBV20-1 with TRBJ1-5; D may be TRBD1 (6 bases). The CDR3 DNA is TGCAGTGCTAGAAGAGGGGGATACAATCAGCCCCAGCATTTT. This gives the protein CSARRGGYNQPQHF.